This record looks at one T cell receptor (beta chain) sequence and its context. The antigen remains undetermined. These data come from a study of coeliac disease. Across the whole study: Disease groups: newly diagnosed active, refractory type I, gluten-free-diet controlled. Without high-resolution HLA typing, biased TRBV7-2 usage was queried. Study conclusions and caveats: According to the authors, this method cannot detect gliadin-specific T cells in an unbiased way.

Germline V gene sequence: CDR1 SNHLY, CDR2 FYNNEI. With V trimmed by 6 bases and J by 7 bases, 1 base remained unmatched. The CDR3 totals 12 residues. Sequencing was performed with immunoSEQ multiplex PCR; in TCRdb, only in-frame clones are kept and a portion is missing. The data show 1,500 or so clones, roughly 60% seen once. The TCR was taken from a woman in her forties or fifties with celiac disease on a gluten-free diet. The rearrangement uses TRBV2 and TRBJ1-1; 11 nucleotides agree with TRBD1. The specimen was intraepithelial lymphocytes from the gut. The CDR3 DNA sequence: TGTGCCAGCAGGGACAGGGGGCGTGAAGCTTTCTTT. Residues: CASRDRGREAFF. Looking up the rest from reference TRBV2 and TRBJ1-1 gives the full variable domain: EPEVTQTPSHQVTQMGQEVILRCVPISNHLYFYWYRQILGQKVEFLVSFYNNEISEKSEIFDDQFSVERPDGSNFTLKIRSTKLEDSAMYFCASRDRGREAFFGQGTRLTVV.